These 20 T cell receptor beta chains were all obtained from the same sample, sequenced in a study of identical twins. TCRdb passed the 5' RACE reads through MiXCR, listing each CDR3 protein once. The table has about 190,000 distinct CDR3 sequences, more than 15% seen once. Separately, the same data were catalogued under a study of T cells expressing NK-cell markers.

Sequencing was performed on CD8+ T cells sorted from blood. Receptor source: a woman aged 18-35 years in good health.

The chain is built from TRBV5-1 and TRBJ2-1; the D gene is possibly TRBD2 (5 bases). Germline V gene lookup returns CDR1 SGHRS and CDR2 YFSETQ. The V gene lost 2 bases and the J gene lost 1 base, with 10 bases spanning the gap. This CDR3 has 15 residues. The CDR3 DNA reads as TGCGCCAGCAGCTTTTCGGGCGGGTCCTACAATGAGCAGTTCTTC. Translated, it gives CASSFSGGSYNEQFF.

In this sample, this clonotype turned up a few times. The J gene is TRBJ2-1, the V gene TRBV5-1; D gene unclear. Trimming cost V 1 base and J 3 bases, with 8 bases left between them. This CDR3 contains 14 residues. Germline V gene lookup returns CDR1 SGHRS and CDR2 YFSETQ. CDR3 coding DNA: TGCGCCAGCAGCTTGTCGCGTGGCTACAATGAGCAGTTCTTC. Encoded protein: CASSLSRGYNEQFF.

This clonotype has more than one count but fewer than ten. This chain joins TRBV27 and TRBJ1-5; D gene unclear. The CDR3 runs 12 residues. Trimming cost V 6 bases and J 2 bases, with 5 bases left between them. Germline V gives CDR1 MNHEY, CDR2 SMNVEV (reference sequence). CDR3 DNA sequence: TGTGCCAGCAGGTTCGGCAATCAGCCCCAGCATTTT. Translation: CASRFGNQPQHF.

There are a few counts of this clonotype. The V call is TRBV9, the J call TRBJ2-1; 9 bases are shared with TRBD2. The CDR3 extends over 16 amino acids. The germline V gene has CDR1 SGDLS and CDR2 YYNGEE. V trimming: 3 bases; J trimming: 3 bases; junction bases outside the gene matches: 7. The CDR3 DNA reads as TGTGCCAGCAGCGGGACGACTAGCGGAGACTACAATGAGCAGTTCTTC. Translation gives CASSGTTSGDYNEQFF.

There are a few counts of this clonotype. V gene TRBV20-1 combines with J gene TRBJ1-1; D is unclear. Germline lookup yields CDR1 DFQATT and CDR2 SNEGSKA (reference sequence). With 6 bases removed from V and 3 bases from J, the gap between germline ends came to 20 bases. This CDR3 comprises 15 residues. The CDR3 region has the DNA TGCAGTGCCAACCCCTCGAGGGATTGGTACACTGAAGCTTTCTTT. Protein sequence: CSANPSRDWYTEAFF.

V usage is TRBV12-3 or TRBV12-4 and J usage is TRBJ1-5; D is undetermined. CDR3 length: 13 residues. V shed 4 bases and J shed 5 bases, with 9 bases lying between them. The CDR3 spells CASSYTSYQPQHF. The CDR3 DNA sequence: TGTGCCAGCAGTTATACATCGTATCAGCCCCAGCATTTT.

This clonotype was detected a few times. The chain links TRBV7-2 to TRBJ2-2; the D gene is possibly TRBD1 (6 bases). The germline V gene has CDR1 SGHTA and CDR2 FQGNSA. This CDR3 contains 14 residues. The germline V and J ends were trimmed by 8 bases and 1 base, with 11 bases remaining between them. The DNA of the CDR3 is TGTGCCAGCCGGAGACAGGAGAACACCGGGGAGCTGTTTTTT. Translated, it gives CASRRQENTGELFF.

This clonotype is categorized as medium-sized. The chain employs TRBV20-1 and TRBJ2-1; D gene unclear. The CDR3 spans 11 residues. Germline V lookup: CDR1 DFQATT, CDR2 SNEGSKA (reference sequence). Trimming pared 0 bases from V and 12 bases from J, leaving 9 bases between. The DNA for the CDR3 is TGCAGTGCTAGAGATTCACTCTGGCAGTTCTTC. As protein: CSARDSLWQFF.

In its sample, this clonotype was seen once. This chain's CDR3 is CAIPGGTLYGYTF. CDR3 DNA sequence: TGTGCCATTCCGGGGGGTACCCTCTATGGCTACACCTTC. J is TRBJ1-2 and V is TRBV10-3; D possibly corresponds to TRBD1 (5 bases). The V gene lost 9 bases and the J gene lost 4 bases, with 15 bases spanning the gap. Germline values: CDR1 ENHRY, CDR2 SYGVKD. This CDR3 spans 13 amino acids.

The V gene is TRBV6-1, the J gene TRBJ1-1, with D possibly TRBD1 on 6 matching bases. Trimming shortened V by 6 bases and J by 4 bases, and 21 bases separated the two germline ends. This CDR3 is built from 16 residues. The germline gives CDR1 MNHNS, CDR2 SASEGT. The CDR3 nucleotides read TGTGCCAGCAGCCCCCTGGGCGGGGGGCCGGGCACTGAAGCTTTCTTT. Protein product: CASSPLGGGPGTEAFF.

V usage is TRBV6-2 or TRBV6-3 and J usage is TRBJ2-1; TRBD2 aligns across 11 bases. The V gene's germline CDR1 is MNHEY and CDR2 SVGEGT. V trimming: 8 bases; J trimming: 4 bases; junction bases outside the gene matches: 4. CDR3 length: 14 amino acids. CDR3: CASALAGGYNEQFF. The CDR3 nucleotides are TGTGCCAGCGCGCTAGCGGGAGGATACAATGAGCAGTTCTTC.

V is TRBV15 and J is TRBJ2-7; TRBD1 aligns across 9 bases. The CDR3 totals 15 residues. With V trimmed by 5 bases and J by 1 base, 6 bases remained unmatched. The germline V gene has CDR1 LNHNV and CDR2 YYDKDF (reference sequence). For the CDR3, the DNA is TGTGCCACCAGCCCGGGACAGGGTTTATCCTACGAGCAGTACTTC. The encoded protein is CATSPGQGLSYEQYF.

The genes are TRBV29-1 and TRBJ2-1; 7 positions match TRBD1. Germline trimming cut 6 bases from V and 4 bases from J; bases unmatched to any gene: 6. The germline V gene encodes CDR1 SQVTM and CDR2 ANQGSEA. The CDR3 sequence is 13 residues long. The CDR3 region has the DNA TGCAGCGTCGACAGGGTCACGTACAATGAGCAGTTCTTC. It is translated as CSVDRVTYNEQFF.

Only a few counts were recorded for this clonotype. The chain links TRBV29-1 to TRBJ1-5; D unresolved. The germline gives CDR1 SQVTM, CDR2 ANQGSEA. The CDR3 has 13 amino acids. The V gene lost 0 bases and the J gene lost 7 bases, with 10 bases spanning the gap. As DNA, the CDR3 is TGCAGCGTTGAAGAGGGCTCGGGACAGCCCCAGCATTTT. It yields the protein CSVEEGSGQPQHF.

This clonotype was found a few times. The chain joins TRBV15 to TRBJ2-7; weak D call: TRBD1 (6 bases). Looked up from germline, CDR1 is LNHNV and CDR2 is YYDKDF (reference sequence). Trimming removed 5 bases from V and 6 bases from J, with 29 bases in between. This CDR3 spans 18 amino acids. The DNA for the CDR3 is TGTGCCACCAGCTCGCACCATAGACAGGAAACCGATGAAGTCGAGCAGTACTTC. This translates into CATSSHHRQETDEVEQYF.

V usage is TRBV6-2 or TRBV6-3 and J usage is TRBJ2-3, with D unclear. V was trimmed by 5 bases and J by 1 base, leaving 10 bases between them. Germline CDR1 MNHEY, CDR2 SVGEGT. This CDR3 spans 14 amino acids. This CDR3 is CASSPRPGTDTQYF. The CDR3 DNA sequence: TGTGCCAGCAGTCCCCGGCCGGGCACAGATACGCAGTATTTT.

This clonotype was seen only a few times. The rearrangement uses TRBV7-6 and TRBJ2-3, with TRBD2 identical over 7 bases. CDR1 is SGHVS, CDR2 FNYEAQ, per germline. The CDR3 consists of 15 residues. V lost 5 bases, J lost 4 bases, and 9 bases stayed unmatched. CDR3 in DNA: TGTGCCAGCAGCCCCGGGACTAACTGGGCAGATACGCAGTATTTT. The encoded protein is CASSPGTNWADTQYF.

The chain joins TRBV20-1 to TRBJ1-1, with D unclear. The CDR3 runs 12 residues. Deletions cut 1 base from V and 6 bases from J, with 9 bases between. CDR1 is DFQATT, CDR2 SNEGSKA, per germline (reference sequence). CDR3: CSARGGVPEAFF. In DNA, the CDR3 is TGCAGTGCTAGAGGCGGGGTCCCTGAAGCTTTCTTT.

This clonotype came up once. This chain uses TRBV27 with TRBJ2-7, with D tentatively TRBD2 (5 bases). V was clipped by 5 bases and J by 6 bases, with 11 bases between them. The CDR3 length is 12 residues. Germline V gene lookup returns CDR1 MNHEY and CDR2 SMNVEV (reference sequence). The DNA for the CDR3 is TGTGCCAGCAGTGGGCTAGCAGGCGAGCAGTACTTC. Translated: CASSGLAGEQYF.

This rearrangement joins TRBV6-5 to TRBJ1-2; D call uncertain. The germline V gene has CDR1 MNHEY and CDR2 SVGAGI. The CDR3 sequence is 13 residues long. V gave up 4 bases and J gave up 8 bases, with 14 bases separating them. As DNA, the CDR3 is TGTGCCAGCAGTTTGGGCCCGACGGAAGGCTACACCTTC. Its translation: CASSLGPTEGYTF.